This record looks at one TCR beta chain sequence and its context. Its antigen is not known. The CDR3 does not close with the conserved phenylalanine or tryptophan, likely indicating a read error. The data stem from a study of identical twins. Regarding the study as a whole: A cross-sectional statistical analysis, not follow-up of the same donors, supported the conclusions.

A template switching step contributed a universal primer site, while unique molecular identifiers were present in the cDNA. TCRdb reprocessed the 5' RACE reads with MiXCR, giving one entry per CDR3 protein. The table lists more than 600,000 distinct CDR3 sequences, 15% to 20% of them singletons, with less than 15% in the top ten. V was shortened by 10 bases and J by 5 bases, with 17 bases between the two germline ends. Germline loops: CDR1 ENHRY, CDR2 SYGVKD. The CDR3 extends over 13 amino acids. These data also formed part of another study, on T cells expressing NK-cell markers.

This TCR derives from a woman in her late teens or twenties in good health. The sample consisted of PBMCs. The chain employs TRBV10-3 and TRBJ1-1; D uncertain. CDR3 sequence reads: CATHREGETEAFS. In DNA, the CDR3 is TGTGCCACCCACAGAGAGGGTGAAACTGAAGCTTTCTCT.